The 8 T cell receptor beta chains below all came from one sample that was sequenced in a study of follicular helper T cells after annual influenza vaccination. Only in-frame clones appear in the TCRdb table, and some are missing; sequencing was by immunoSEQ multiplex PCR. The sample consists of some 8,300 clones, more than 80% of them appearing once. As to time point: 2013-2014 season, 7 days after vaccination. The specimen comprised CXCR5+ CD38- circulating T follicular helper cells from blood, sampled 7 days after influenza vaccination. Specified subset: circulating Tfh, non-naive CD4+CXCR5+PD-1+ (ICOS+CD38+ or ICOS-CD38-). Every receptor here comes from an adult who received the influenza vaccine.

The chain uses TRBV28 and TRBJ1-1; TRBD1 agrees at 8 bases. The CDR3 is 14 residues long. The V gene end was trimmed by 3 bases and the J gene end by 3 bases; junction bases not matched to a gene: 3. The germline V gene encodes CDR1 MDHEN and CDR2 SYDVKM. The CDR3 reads CASSLPGGYTEAFF. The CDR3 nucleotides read TGTGCCAGCAGTTTGCCAGGGGGCTACACTGAAGCTTTCTTT.

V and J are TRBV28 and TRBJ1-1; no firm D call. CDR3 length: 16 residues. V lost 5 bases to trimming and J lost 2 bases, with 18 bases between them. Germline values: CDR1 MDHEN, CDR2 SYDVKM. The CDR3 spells CASSPLRGRQNTEAFF. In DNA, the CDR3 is TGTGCCAGCAGTCCACTCCGGGGTCGGCAAAACACTGAAGCTTTCTTT.

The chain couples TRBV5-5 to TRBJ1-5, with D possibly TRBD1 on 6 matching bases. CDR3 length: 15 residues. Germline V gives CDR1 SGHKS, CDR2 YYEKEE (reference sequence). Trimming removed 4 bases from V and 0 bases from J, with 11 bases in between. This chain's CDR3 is CASSADSNSNQPQHF. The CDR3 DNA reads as TGTGCCAGCAGCGCGGACAGTAATAGCAATCAGCCCCAGCATTTT. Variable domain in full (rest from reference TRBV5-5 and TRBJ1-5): DAGVTQSPTHLIKTRGQQVTLRCSPISGHKSVSWYQQVLGQGPQFIFQYYEKEERGRGNFPDRFSARQFPNYSSELNVNALLLGDSALYLCASSADSNSNQPQHFGDGTRLSIL.

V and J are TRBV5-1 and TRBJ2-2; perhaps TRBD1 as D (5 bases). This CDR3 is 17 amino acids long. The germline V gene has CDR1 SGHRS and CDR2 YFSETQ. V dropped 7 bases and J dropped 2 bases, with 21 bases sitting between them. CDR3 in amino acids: CASCDRALIGNTGELFF. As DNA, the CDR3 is TGCGCCAGCTGTGACAGAGCCCTGATTGGAAACACCGGGGAGCTGTTTTTT. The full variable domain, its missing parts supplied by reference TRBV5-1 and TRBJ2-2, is KAGVTQTPRYLIKTRGQQVTLSCSPISGHRSVSWYQQTPGQGLQFLFEYFSETQRNKGNFPGRFSGRQFSNSRSEMNVSTLELGDSALYLCASCDRALIGNTGELFFGEGSRLTVL.

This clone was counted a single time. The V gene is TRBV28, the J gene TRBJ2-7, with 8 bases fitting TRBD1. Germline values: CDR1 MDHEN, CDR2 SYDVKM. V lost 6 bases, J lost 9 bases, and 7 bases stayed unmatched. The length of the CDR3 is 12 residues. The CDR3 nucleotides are TGTGCCAGCAGACCCGCACAGGGGGGGCAGTACTTC. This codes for CASRPAQGGQYF.

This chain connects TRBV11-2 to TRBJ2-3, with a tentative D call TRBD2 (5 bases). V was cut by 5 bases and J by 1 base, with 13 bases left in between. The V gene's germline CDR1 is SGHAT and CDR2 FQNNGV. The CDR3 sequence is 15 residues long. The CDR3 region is CASSEPRRGTDTQYF. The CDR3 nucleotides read TGTGCCAGCAGCGAGCCGAGGCGGGGCACAGATACGCAGTATTTT.

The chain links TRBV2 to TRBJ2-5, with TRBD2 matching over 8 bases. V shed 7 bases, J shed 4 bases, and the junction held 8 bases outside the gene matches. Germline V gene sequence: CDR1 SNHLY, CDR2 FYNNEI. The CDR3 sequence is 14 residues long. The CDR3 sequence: CASNLAGWGETQYF. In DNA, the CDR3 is TGTGCCAGCAACTTAGCGGGATGGGGAGAGACCCAGTACTTC.

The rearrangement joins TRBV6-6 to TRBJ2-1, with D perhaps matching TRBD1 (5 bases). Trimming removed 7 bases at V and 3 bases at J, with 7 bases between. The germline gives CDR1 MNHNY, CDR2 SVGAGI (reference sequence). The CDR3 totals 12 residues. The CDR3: CASKGVYNEQFF. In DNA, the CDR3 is TGTGCCAGCAAAGGGGTCTACAATGAGCAGTTCTTC.